Sequencing of this T cell receptor beta chain was carried out in a study of blood T cell repertoires in COVID-19. This clone has just one count. Sequenced by immunoSEQ multiplex PCR; TCRdb stores in-frame clones only, minus some. The table includes over 90,000 clones, about 85% detected once. V lost 4 bases, J lost 9 bases, and 18 bases lay in between. The CDR3 runs to 14 residues. The V gene's germline CDR1 is SGHDN and CDR2 FVKESK. This TCR came from a man aged 80 or over with active or convalescent COVID-19. The rearrangement uses TRBV14 and TRBJ1-1; D remains ambiguous. The sample taken for sequencing was peripheral blood. DNA of the CDR3: TGTGCCAGCAGCCTCCTCGGCACAGATAGAAAAGCTTTCTTT. This sequence encodes CASSLLGTDRKAFF.